This TCR beta chain was sequenced during a study of OX40 agonist ivuxolimab in advanced cancers. V gave up 3 bases and J gave up 2 bases; unmatched junction bases: 14. The CDR3 totals 18 residues. Looked up from germline, CDR1 is MDHEN and CDR2 is SYDVKM. TCRdb's table, derived via immunoSEQ multiplex PCR, lists solely in-frame clones and lacks some. The repertoire holds tens of thousands of clones, with about 86% as singletons. This sequence originates from an adult with an advanced solid tumor such as melanoma, head and neck, liver or kidney cancer. The sequencing here drew on CD4+ or CD8+ T cells sorted from blood, taken in a trial of the OX40 agonist ivuxolimab. The chain couples TRBV28 to TRBJ2-7; 9 bases line up with TRBD2. DNA of the CDR3: TGTGCCAGCAGTTTTTTGGGTAGCGGGGGCCTTGATACCTACGAGCAGTACTTC. Translated, it gives CASSFLGSGGLDTYEQYF.